These T cell receptor beta chains were read from a single sample in a study of vaccination effects on CD4 cells after COVID-19. These receptors lack a known antigen. The repertoire was sequenced with immunoSEQ multiplex PCR; TCRdb's copy has only in-frame clones and lacks some. The sample comprises some 30,000 clones, around 80% of which are singletons, and under 6% rests with the top ten. Source: CD4+ T cells from PBMCs cultured with SARS-CoV-2 spike peptides, taken after COVID-19 vaccination. These receptors were collected from a human donor who received a COVID-19 vaccine. Some clones in this sample may be carry-over from other donors' samples. Both conserved end residues are part of each CDR3. D genes are given only for firm matches. Clone size, where shown, is once, few, many, or a class for clones that have expanded.

TRBV24-1	once	.	TRBJ2-1	CATSDPGRQSSYNEQFF	TGTGCCACCAGTGATCCGGGAAGACAGAGCTCCTACAATGAGCAGTTCTTC
TRBV5-8	.	TRBD1	TRBJ1-4	CASSFPGQGRRKLFF	TGTGCCAGCAGCTTCCCGGGACAGGGACGTCGGAAACTGTTTTTT
TRBV14	.	.	TRBJ2-3	CASSLKATGTGTDTQYF	TGTGCCAGCAGCCTAAAAGCGACCGGGACCGGGACCGATACGCAGTATTTT
TRBV5-4	.	.	TRBJ2-3	CASSSDYFVQYF	TGTGCCAGCAGCTCCGACTACTTCGTGCAGTATTTT
TRBV6-5	.	.	TRBJ1-1	CASSYSHQANTEAFF	TGTGCCAGCAGTTACTCGCATCAGGCGAACACTGAAGCTTTCTTT
TRBV6-5	once	.	TRBJ2-5	CASSSYLQETQYF	TGTGCCAGCAGTTCATATCTCCAAGAGACCCAGTACTTC
TRBV28	.	.	TRBJ1-1	CASSLLTGFSEAFF	TGTGCCAGCAGCCTTCTAACAGGGTTCTCTGAAGCTTTCTTT
TRBV6-5	.	TRBD1	TRBJ1-2	CASSLGTGGYYGYTF	TGTGCCAGCAGTCTCGGGACAGGGGGCTACTATGGCTACACCTTC
TRBV7-2	.	.	TRBJ2-5	CASSLQGYGTQYF	TGTGCCAGCAGCCTCCAGGGTTACGGGACCCAGTACTTC
TRBV10-3	.	.	TRBJ2-3	CAISGGTAGDTQYF	TGTGCCATCAGTGGGGGGACAGCGGGAGATACGCAGTATTTT
TRBV5-3	once	.	TRBJ2-1	CARSLDRDPYNEQFF	TGTGCCAGAAGCTTGGACAGGGACCCCTACAATGAGCAGTTCTTC
TRBV19	.	.	TRBJ1-2	CASSIGHYLGGDYGYTF	TGTGCCAGTAGTATAGGCCATTACCTCGGGGGGGACTATGGCTACACCTTC